This T cell receptor beta chain was retrieved from a study of shared clonotypes between healthy human individuals. A remark on this clone: What it binds is not known.

Assay used: immunoSEQ multiplex PCR; TCRdb lists only in-frame clones, some missing. This table holds 2 million to 2.5 million clones, 95% found once. The CDR3 length is 16 residues. CDR1 and CDR2 from the germline V gene are KGHSH and LQKENI. With V trimmed by 2 bases and J by 5 bases, 8 bases remained unmatched. Overall study results and limits: The study found 4.5% to 6% of naive CD4 clonotypes shared across a handful of donors. Generally, naive subsets (rather than memory subsets) showed larger estimated richness.

Study donors comprised healthy, HIV-negative adults devoid of recent acute infection or vaccination. The rearrangement links TRBV18 to TRBJ2-3; TRBD2 aligns across 9 bases. The sample was naive CD4+ T cells sorted from blood. Noted subset: CD45RA+ positively selected. The source is a man between 18 and 35 years old in good health. The CDR3 DNA sequence: TGTGCCAGCTCACCAAAAGCGGGGGGCGTCGGAGATACGCAGTATTTT. It translates to CASSPKAGGVGDTQYF.